Following are 4 T cell receptor beta chains from one sample sequenced in a study of blood T cells in healthy people across ages. Primers used in a second PCR of about 7 to 11 cycles were a sample-barcoded 5' primer and a J-beta primer mix. TCRdb fed the 5' RACE reads into MiXCR, producing one record per CDR3 protein. Here the sample spans about 670,000 distinct CDR3 sequences, over 40% being singletons. Sequenced material: blood. The origin of the receptors is a woman of 80 years or more in good health.

This clonotype was seen many times. The gene calls are TRBV7-9 and TRBJ1-5; 8 bases are a match to TRBD1. The CDR3 is 14 amino acids. In germline, CDR1 is SEHNR, CDR2 FQNEAQ (reference sequence). The V segment lost 5 bases and the J segment 6 bases; nucleotides outside the gene matches: 6. The CDR3, as DNA: TGTGCCAGCAGCCTCGACAGGGGTAGTCAGCCCCAGCATTTT. It specifies CASSLDRGSQPQHF.

This clonotype has at least ten counts. This chain joins TRBV6-4 and TRBJ1-2; TRBD1 might be the D (5 bases). The CDR3 runs 15 residues. V lost 2 bases, J lost 6 bases, and 16 bases lay in between. Per germline, CDR1 MRHNA and CDR2 SNTAGT. The CDR3 loop is CASSDGASPSDGYTF. CDR3 nucleotides: TGTGCCAGCAGTGACGGGGCTTCTCCCTCGGATGGCTACACCTTC.

In the case of this clonotype: Given a much more abundant clone one base away, this may be a read error. The chain combines TRBV5-5 with TRBJ2-3; D unresolved. The CDR3 spans 15 residues. Germline V gene data show CDR1 as SGHKS and CDR2 as YYEKEE (reference sequence). Here the CDR3 reads CASGFGGALTDTQYF. In DNA form, the CDR3 reads TGTGCCAGCGGCTTTGGCGGAGCCCTCACAGATACGCAGTATTTT.

The rearrangement links TRBV7-9 to TRBJ2-1; D remains unclear. V was clipped by 1 base and J by 8 bases, with 6 bases between them. CDR3 length: 12 residues. CDR1 and CDR2 from the germline V gene are SEHNR and FQNEAQ (reference sequence). Written as DNA, the CDR3 is TGTGCCAGCAGCTTAGTTGCAGATGAGCAGTTCTTC. Protein: CASSLVADEQFF.